This is a list of T cell receptor beta chains from one sample in a study of cytomegalovirus exposure and HLA in healthy donors. Profiling relied on immunoSEQ multiplex PCR, and the TCRdb table lists in-frame clones only, not all of them. This table has some 110,000 clones, around 80% appearing once. The sequenced sample consisted of PBMCs. The source of these receptors is a woman aged 45-59 years in good health and CMV-seropositive. Each CDR3 is given with its conserved first and last residue. The D gene is left open where the match is weak. Some rows mark clone size as missing; the rest say once, few, many or name a class of expanded clone.

clone_size	v_call	d_call	j_call	cdr3_aa	cdr3_nt
few	TRBV6-6	NA	TRBJ2-3	CASSPRGLQYF	TGTGCCAGCAGTCCGCGAGGACTGCAGTATTTT
NA	TRBV7-2	TRBD1	TRBJ2-4	CASSFFDREKNIQYF	TGTGCCAGCAGCTTCTTCGACAGGGAAAAAAACATTCAGTACTTC
NA	TRBV5-1	TRBD2	TRBJ2-3	CASSLGLAASTDTQYF	TGCGCCAGCAGCTTGGGACTAGCGGCTAGCACAGATACGCAGTATTTT
NA	TRBV18	TRBD2	TRBJ2-1	CASSPSLAGRSSYNEQFF	TGTGCCAGCTCACCATCCCTAGCGGGGAGAAGCTCCTACAATGAGCAGTTCTTC
NA	TRBV7-2	NA	TRBJ1-6	CASSLAFGGTSPLHF	TGTGCCAGCAGCTTAGCGTTCGGGGGGACTTCACCCCTCCACTTT
NA	TRBV15	NA	TRBJ2-7	CATSRDLGHLSYEQYF	TGTGCCACCAGCAGAGATCTGGGACACCTCTCCTACGAGCAGTACTTC
few	TRBV7-9	TRBD2	TRBJ2-1	CASRASGAVHHNEQFF	TGTGCCAGCAGGGCTAGCGGAGCCGTGCACCACAATGAGCAGTTCTTC
few	TRBV6-5	TRBD1	TRBJ1-5	CASRAQGDQPQHF	TGTGCCAGCAGGGCTCAGGGGGATCAGCCCCAGCATTTT
NA	TRBV6-4	NA	TRBJ1-4	CATQTEANEKLFF	TGTGCCACCCAGACAGAAGCTAATGAAAAACTGTTTTTT
NA	TRBV28	NA	TRBJ1-2	CASTRAGGYTF	TGTGCCAGCACAAGGGCGGGTGGCTACACCTTC
NA	TRBV28	NA	TRBJ2-7	CASSPLREQYF	TGTGCCAGCAGTCCCCTCCGGGAGCAGTACTTC
NA	TRBV19	TRBD2	TRBJ2-1	CASSPLALAGTSNEQFF	TGTGCCAGTAGCCCTCTCGCCCTAGCGGGGACGTCCAATGAGCAGTTCTTC
NA	TRBV4-1	TRBD2	TRBJ2-5	CASRRLAGGRETQYF	TGCGCCAGCAGACGACTAGCGGGGGGGAGGGAGACCCAGTACTTC
NA	TRBV30	NA	TRBJ1-4	CAWSEVGASNEKLFF	TGTGCCTGGAGTGAGGTGGGGGCGAGTAATGAAAAACTGTTTTTT
NA	TRBV4-3	TRBD1	TRBJ1-2	CASSRGTGGNRDGYTF	TGCGCCAGCAGCCGAGGGACAGGGGGAAATCGGGATGGCTACACCTTC
NA	TRBV9	TRBD1	TRBJ1-3	CASSLGQGFTHSGNTIYF	TGTGCCAGCAGCTTGGGACAGGGATTCACCCACTCTGGAAACACCATATATTTT
few	TRBV10-1	TRBD1	TRBJ1-5	CASMRTLYRGSNQPQHF	TGCGCCAGCATGAGGACCCTATACAGGGGAAGCAATCAGCCCCAGCATTTT
NA	TRBV5-5	TRBD2	TRBJ2-3	CASSLVSGGFSDTQYF	TGTGCCAGCAGCTTGGTTAGCGGGGGGTTTTCAGATACGCAGTATTTT
NA	TRBV19	TRBD2	TRBJ2-1	CASSDWLAGENEQFF	TGTGCCAGTAGTGATTGGCTAGCGGGGGAGAATGAGCAGTTCTTC
NA	TRBV6-5	NA	TRBJ1-2	CASSWTANYGYTF	TGTGCCAGCAGTTGGACAGCTAACTATGGCTACACCTTC
few	TRBV4-1	TRBD1	TRBJ1-4	CASRPLRGSGKFELFF	TGCGCCAGCAGACCCCTCAGGGGGTCAGGAAAGTTTGAACTGTTTTTT
few	TRBV5-1	NA	TRBJ2-3	CASRPTGNTDTQYF	TGCGCCAGCAGACCGACGGGGAACACAGATACGCAGTATTTT
NA	TRBV19	NA	TRBJ1-5	CASSVRGTYQPQHF	TGTGCCAGTAGTGTCCGGGGGACCTATCAGCCCCAGCATTTT
NA	TRBV7-7	TRBD1	TRBJ2-1	CASSIDRGPLDEQFF	TGTGCCAGCAGCATAGACAGGGGTCCTCTTGATGAGCAGTTCTTC
NA	TRBV19	TRBD2	TRBJ2-2	CASTQRTSVTGELFF	TGTGCCAGTACCCAGCGGACTAGTGTCACCGGGGAGCTGTTTTTT
NA	TRBV11-2	NA	TRBJ1-2	CASSLGHSYGYTF	TGTGCCAGCAGCTTAGGGCACAGCTATGGCTACACCTTC
NA	TRBV27	TRBD1	TRBJ1-2	CASSLSGDSSGRVYGYTF	TGTGCCAGCAGTTTATCGGGGGACAGTTCTGGAAGGGTCTATGGCTACACCTTC
few	TRBV6-1	NA	TRBJ1-1	CASIGGAITEAFF	TGTGCCAGCATAGGGGGGGCCATCACTGAAGCTTTCTTT
NA	TRBV28	NA	TRBJ1-2	CASSLRDIRGYTF	TGTGCCAGCAGCCTCCGGGACATTCGTGGCTACACCTTC
NA	TRBV25-1	NA	TRBJ2-7	CASSLTGTLSYEQYF	TGTGCCAGCAGTCTAACAGGAACGCTCTCCTACGAGCAGTACTTC
NA	TRBV29-1	TRBD2	TRBJ2-5	CSGRVSGGQETQYF	TGCAGCGGAAGGGTCAGCGGGGGGCAAGAGACCCAGTACTTC
NA	TRBV6-6	NA	TRBJ1-2	CASSPPYRDYGYTF	TGTGCCAGCAGTCCTCCTTACAGGGACTATGGCTACACCTTC
NA	TRBV29-1	TRBD1	TRBJ1-2	CSVATRLDREHYTF	TGCAGCGTTGCTACAAGACTCGACAGGGAGCACTACACCTTC
NA	TRBV28	NA	TRBJ1-6	CASSLHRSSYNSPLHF	TGTGCCAGCAGTTTACACAGGAGCTCCTATAATTCACCCCTCCACTTT
NA	TRBV2	NA	TRBJ1-1	CASSESRGNTEAFF	TGTGCCAGCAGTGAGAGTAGGGGTAACACTGAAGCTTTCTTT
NA	TRBV23-1	NA	TRBJ1-2	CASSPDRGQANYGYTF	TGCGCCAGCAGTCCTGATAGGGGACAAGCTAACTATGGCTACACCTTC
NA	TRBV4-2	NA	TRBJ1-1	CASSQKAALNTEAFF	TGTGCCAGCAGCCAAAAGGCAGCACTAAACACTGAAGCTTTCTTT
NA	TRBV5-1	TRBD1	TRBJ2-1	CASSFGQGLSPQFF	TGCGCCAGCAGCTTTGGACAGGGGTTATCCCCGCAGTTCTTC
NA	TRBV7-2	NA	TRBJ1-4	CASSPQQGWDEKLFF	TGTGCCAGCAGCCCACAACAGGGATGGGATGAAAAACTGTTTTTT
NA	TRBV5-1	TRBD1	TRBJ2-5	CASSVTGATNQETQYF	TGCGCCAGCAGCGTAACAGGGGCCACGAACCAAGAGACCCAGTACTTC
once	TRBV27	NA	TRBJ2-5	CASSLEGGGYQETQYF	TGTGCCAGCAGTTTAGAAGGGGGGGGTTACCAAGAGACCCAGTACTTC
few	TRBV27	TRBD1	TRBJ2-3	CASSLDRVADTQYF	TGTGCCAGCAGTTTGGACAGGGTGGCGGATACGCAGTATTTT
NA	TRBV19	TRBD1	TRBJ2-7	CASSGSGTGDRNEQYF	TGTGCCAGTAGTGGATCCGGGACAGGGGATAGGAACGAGCAGTACTTC
NA	TRBV6-5	TRBD2	TRBJ2-1	CASSFIELAGVGEQFF	TGTGCCAGCAGTTTCATCGAACTAGCGGGGGTCGGTGAGCAGTTCTTC
NA	TRBV28	NA	TRBJ2-7	CASSTRSYEQYF	TGTGCCAGCAGCACTAGGAGCTACGAGCAGTACTTC